Sequencing of this T cell receptor beta chain was carried out in a study of beta chain features in type 1 diabetes. Study-wide background: Across all samples, about 100 million sorted cells were examined.

Regarding the study as a whole: TCRB CDR3 length was moderately but significantly reduced in all four CD4+ subsets of Type 1 diabetes patients. A closer apparent resemblance between naive, central memory and Treg TCRB repertoires was seen in patients than in healthy donors. The question of HLA type influencing TCRB rearrangement was one that remained unresolved here. PCR might favor shorter templates, equally in patients and controls.

A word on this clone: The antigen remains unidentified.

The authors reverse transcribed all of the isolated RNA, so sequencing captured expressed TCRB transcripts. Clones were sequenced by immunoSEQ multiplex PCR, and TCRdb holds only the in-frame ones, with some missing. The sample has some 350,000 clones; approximately 15% are singletons. There are 12 residues in the CDR3. Trimming left V 6 bases short and J 10 bases short, with 15 bases between. Germline V gene data show CDR1 as SGHAT and CDR2 as FQNNGV. This chain joins TRBV11-2 and TRBJ2-5, with D possibly being TRBD2 (5 bases). The sequenced sample consisted of naive CD4+ T cells from blood. This TCR came from a woman under 30 with type 1 diabetes. The CDR3 sequence: CASRKTAGGQYF. The DNA of the CDR3 is TGTGCCAGCAGGAAGACGGCCGGAGGCCAGTACTTC. Supplemented by reference TRBV11-2 and TRBJ2-5, the full variable domain reads EAGVAQSPRYKIIEKRQSVAFWCNPISGHATLYWYQQILGQGPKLLIQFQNNGVVDDSQLPKDRFSAERLKGVDSTLKIQPAKLEDSAVYLCASRKTAGGQYFGPGTRLLVL.